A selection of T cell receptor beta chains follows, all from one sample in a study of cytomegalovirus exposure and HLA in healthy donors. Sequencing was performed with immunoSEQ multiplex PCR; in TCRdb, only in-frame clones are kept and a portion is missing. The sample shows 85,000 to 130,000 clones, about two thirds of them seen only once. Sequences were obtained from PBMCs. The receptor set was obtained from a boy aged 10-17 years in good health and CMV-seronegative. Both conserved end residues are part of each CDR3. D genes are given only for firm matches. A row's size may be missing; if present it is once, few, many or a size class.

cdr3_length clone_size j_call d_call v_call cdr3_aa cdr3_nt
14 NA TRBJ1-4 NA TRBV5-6 CASSLLGGGEKLFF TGTGCCAGCAGCTTGCTGGGGGGGGGTGAAAAACTGTTTTTT
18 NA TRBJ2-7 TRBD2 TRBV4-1 CASSQDLSAAGGPSEQYF TGCGCCAGCAGCCAAGATCTATCCGCAGCGGGAGGGCCGAGCGAGCAGTACTTC
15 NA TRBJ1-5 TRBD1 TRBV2 CASSNPSGQLYPQHF TGTGCCAGCAGTAATCCCTCGGGACAGTTATATCCCCAGCATTTT
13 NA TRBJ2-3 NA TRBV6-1 CASDRTSTDTQYF TGTGCCAGCGACCGGACAAGCACAGATACGCAGTATTTT
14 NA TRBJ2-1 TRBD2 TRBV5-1 CASGGLGSNNEQFF TGCGCCAGCGGGGGACTAGGATCCAACAATGAGCAGTTCTTC
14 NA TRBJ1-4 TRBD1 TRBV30 CAWSYRGRKEKLFF TGTGCCTGGAGTTACAGGGGAAGGAAGGAAAAACTGTTTTTT
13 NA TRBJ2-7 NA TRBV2 CASKSDSPYEQYF TGTGCCAGCAAATCAGACAGCCCCTACGAGCAGTACTTC
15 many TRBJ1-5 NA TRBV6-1 CATRGGQSGNQPQHF TGTGCCACCAGGGGTGGGCAATCTGGCAATCAGCCCCAGCATTTT
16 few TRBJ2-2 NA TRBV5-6 CASSLAAALDTGELFF TGTGCCAGCAGCTTGGCGGCGGCGCTGGACACCGGGGAGCTGTTTTTT
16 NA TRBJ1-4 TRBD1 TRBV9 CASSVGQETTNEKLFF TGTGCCAGCAGCGTGGGACAGGAGACAACTAATGAAAAACTGTTTTTT
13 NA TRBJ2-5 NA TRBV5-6 CASRQYPGETQYF TGTGCCAGCAGACAATACCCCGGGGAGACCCAGTACTTC
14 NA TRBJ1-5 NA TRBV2 CASNPGTINQPQHF TGTGCCAGCAATCCCGGGACAATCAATCAGCCCCAGCATTTT
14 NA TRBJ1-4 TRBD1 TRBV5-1 CASSWTGSGEKLFF TGCGCCAGCAGCTGGACAGGGAGTGGCGAAAAACTGTTTTTT
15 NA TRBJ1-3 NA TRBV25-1 CASSENQVSGNTIYF TGTGCCAGCAGTGAAAATCAGGTTTCCGGAAACACCATATATTTT
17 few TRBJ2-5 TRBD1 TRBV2 CASSEAVGTGFGETQYF TGTGCCAGCAGTGAAGCGGTCGGGACAGGGTTTGGGGAGACCCAGTACTTC
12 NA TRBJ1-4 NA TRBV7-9 CASSPGGEKLFF TGTGCCAGCAGCCCGGGAGGGGAAAAACTGTTTTTT
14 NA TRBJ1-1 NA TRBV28 CASSDYPMNTEALF TGTGCCAGCAGTGACTACCCAATGAACACTGAAGCTTTATTT
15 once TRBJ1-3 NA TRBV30 CAWSVGHHSGNTIYF TGTGCCTGGAGTGTGGGCCACCACTCTGGAAACACCATATATTTT
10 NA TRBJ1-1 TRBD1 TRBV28 CASLQGGAFF TGTGCCAGCTTACAGGGGGGAGCTTTCTTT
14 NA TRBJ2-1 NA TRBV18 CASSRYGGDNEQFF TGTGCCAGCTCACGCTACGGCGGAGACAATGAGCAGTTCTTC
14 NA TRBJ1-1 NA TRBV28 CASSSRGWNTEAFF TGTGCCAGCAGTTCTAGGGGGTGGAACACTGAAGCTTTCTTT
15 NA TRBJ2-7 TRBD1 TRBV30 CAWSKGQGEAYEQYF TGTGCCTGGAGCAAAGGACAGGGGGAGGCCTACGAGCAGTACTTC
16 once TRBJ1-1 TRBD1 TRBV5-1 CASSLVQGVLGTEAFF TGCGCCAGCAGCTTGGTACAGGGGGTTTTGGGCACTGAAGCTTTCTTT
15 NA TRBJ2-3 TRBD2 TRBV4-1 CASSLTSGSTDTQYF TGCGCCAGCAGCTTGACTAGCGGGAGTACAGATACGCAGTATTTT
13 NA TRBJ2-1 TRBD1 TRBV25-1 CASRTGVGNEQFF TGTGCCAGCAGAACAGGGGTCGGCAATGAGCAGTTCTTC
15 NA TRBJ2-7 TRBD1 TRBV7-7 CASSFGTGGFYEQYF TGTGCTAGCAGCTTCGGGACAGGGGGATTCTACGAGCAGTACTTC
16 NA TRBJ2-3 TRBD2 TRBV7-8 CASSFIAGVPTDTQYF TGTGCCAGCAGCTTTATAGCGGGGGTTCCCACAGATACGCAGTATTTT
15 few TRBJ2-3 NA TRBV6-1 CASSESAGGTDTQYF TGTGCCAGCAGTGAAAGTGCAGGGGGCACAGATACGCAGTATTTT
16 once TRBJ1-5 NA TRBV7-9 CASSSTKAGPDQPQHF TGTGCCAGCAGCTCTACTAAGGCAGGGCCCGATCAGCCCCAGCATTTT
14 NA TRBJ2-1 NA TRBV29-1 CSVASSPTYNEQFF TGCAGCGTTGCGAGTAGCCCTACCTACAATGAGCAGTTCTTC
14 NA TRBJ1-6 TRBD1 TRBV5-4 CASSLGQGNSPLHF TGTGCCAGCAGCTTGGGACAGGGTAATTCACCCCTCCACTTT
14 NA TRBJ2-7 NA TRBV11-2 CASSRAQRPGEQYF TGTGCCAGCAGCCGCGCCCAGCGCCCGGGGGAGCAGTACTTC
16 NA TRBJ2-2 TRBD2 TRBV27 CASCHPGLAGSGELFF TGTGCCTCGTGCCACCCGGGACTAGCGGGTTCCGGGGAGCTGTTTTTT
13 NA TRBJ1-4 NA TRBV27 CASRRERGEKLFF TGTGCCAGCAGGCGAGAGCGGGGAGAAAAACTGTTTTTT
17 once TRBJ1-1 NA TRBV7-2 CASSLGPGVMVNTEAFF TGTGCCAGCAGCTTAGGTCCGGGGGTGATGGTGAACACTGAAGCTTTCTTT
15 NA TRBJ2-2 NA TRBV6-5 CASSTGIFDTRELFF TGTGCCAGCAGCACAGGGATTTTCGATACCAGGGAGCTGTTTTTT
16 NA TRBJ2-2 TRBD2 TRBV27 CASSPSGGERTGELFF TGTGCCAGCAGTCCCTCTGGGGGGGAGCGCACCGGGGAGCTGTTTTTT
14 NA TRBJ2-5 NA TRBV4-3 CASSQPGRFETQYF TGCGCCAGCAGCCAACCAGGGAGGTTCGAGACCCAGTACTTC
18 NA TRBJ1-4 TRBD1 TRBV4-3 CASSQGKSRGTGDEKLFF TGCGCCAGCAGCCAAGGAAAAAGTAGGGGGACAGGGGATGAAAAACTGTTTTTT
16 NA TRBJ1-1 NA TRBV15 CATSRAYPHSNTEAFF TGTGCCACCAGCAGAGCTTACCCACATTCGAACACTGAAGCTTTCTTT
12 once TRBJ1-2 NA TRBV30 CAWTPRGFGYTF TGTGCCTGGACCCCGCGGGGGTTCGGCTACACCTTC
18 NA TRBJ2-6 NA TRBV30 CAWQLYVGVSSGANVLTF TGTGCCTGGCAACTGTATGTAGGGGTCAGTTCTGGGGCCAACGTCCTGACTTTC
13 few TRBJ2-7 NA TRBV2 CASSRDPYYEQYF TGTGCCAGCAGCCGGGATCCATACTACGAGCAGTACTTC
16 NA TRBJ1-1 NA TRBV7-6 CASSLAGIGMNTEAFF TGTGCCAGCAGCTTAGCGGGGATCGGGATGAACACTGAAGCTTTCTTT
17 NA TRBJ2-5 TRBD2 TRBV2 CASRLSPSGGTQETQYF TGTGCCAGCAGACTTTCCCCTAGCGGGGGGACGCAAGAGACCCAGTACTTC
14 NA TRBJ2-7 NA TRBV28 CASSFTGNSYEQYF TGTGCCAGCAGTTTCACAGGGAACTCCTACGAGCAGTACTTC
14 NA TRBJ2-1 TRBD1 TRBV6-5 CASSTQGAYNEQFF TGTGCCAGCAGTACACAGGGGGCATACAATGAGCAGTTCTTC
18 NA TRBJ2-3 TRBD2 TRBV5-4 CASSLNIRTSGGPDTQYF TGTGCCAGCAGCTTGAATATCCGGACTAGCGGGGGTCCAGATACGCAGTATTTT
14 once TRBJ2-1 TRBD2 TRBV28 CASTLLAGGNEQFF TGTGCCAGCACTTTACTAGCGGGCGGCAATGAGCAGTTCTTC
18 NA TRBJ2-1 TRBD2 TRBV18 CASSPTPSGGPLNNEQFF TGTGCCAGCTCACCAACCCCAAGCGGGGGGCCCCTAAACAATGAGCAGTTCTTC
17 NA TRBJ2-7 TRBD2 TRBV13 CASSPSGTSVSSYEQYF TGTGCCAGCAGCCCCTCCGGGACTAGCGTTAGCTCCTACGAGCAGTACTTC
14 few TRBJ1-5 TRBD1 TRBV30 CAWSGDRGNQPQHF TGTGCCTGGAGTGGGGACAGGGGTAATCAGCCCCAGCATTTT